The source of this T cell receptor beta chain is a study of cytomegalovirus exposure and HLA in healthy donors (dated by TCRdb to 2017 to 2019). About the study as a whole: According to an earlier analysis of 587 of the donors, some 170 million T cells yielded 95 million to 140 million unique TCR beta sequences and approximately 300 Gb of sequence data. Genome-wide SNP genotypes for about 60% of the roughly 700 donors were used in a later genetic analysis, which treated that subset as a discovery cohort. High-throughput TCR immunosequencing, statistical association of individual TCRs with disease status, and machine learning were combined to predict cytomegalovirus infection status. Donor age, sex, ethnicity and CMV serostatus were compiled together with the repertoire data. The T cell repertoires of about 700 subjects were profiled by immunosequencing and related to cytomegalovirus serostatus. Roughly 5 DR-DQ haplotypes were handled as single units for association and clustering, since linkage in the cohort was strong. All discovery cohort repertoires had been generated using a single sequencing platform. Typing coverage differed by locus: A, B, C, DRB1 and DQB1 were typed in about 620-630 donors, DQA1 in 522, DPA1 in over 600, and DPB1 in 450 to 490. HLA typing included class I and class II loci at four-digit resolution. An earlier analysis of several hundred of the donors applied high-throughput TCR beta sequencing to assess whether each TCR beta V gene segment acted as functional or pseudogenic. The aim of the study was to test whether cataloging public T cell receptors could identify signatures of past pathogen exposure. Around 330 gigabases of sequencing data and 70 million to 100 million unique TCR sequences made up an early release that covered several hundred HLA-typed donors. Rather than using new phenotypic data, the later analysis identified candidate immune exposures from TCR beta sequences and from how often those sequences occurred across donors. In a later analysis, previously published TCR beta repertoires from 500 to 750 donors were re-analyzed and high-resolution HLA genotyping was added so that TCR occurrence patterns could be studied. Among roughly 400 genotyped donors of the cohort, an average of roughly 230,000 unique TCR beta nucleotide sequences was sequenced per donor, of which about 18% were non-productive. Of the roughly 420 genotyped donors, more than 75% were placed in the genetic ancestry cluster associated with self-reported Caucasian donors. Besides the first cohort of 666 subjects, a separate validation cohort made up of 120 different subjects was used. The paper's findings and limits, for the study overall: A later genetic analysis associated a missense DCLRE1C variant with V-gene and J-gene trimming of TCR beta chains, and an independent cohort replicated the association. Correlated functional status among segregating V segments might reflect linkage disequilibrium, but an unknown experimental factor could not be ruled out. This cohort had only TCR beta chains sequenced, and the lack of alpha or paired-chain data limited which features could be detected. Most TCR sequences were seen in very few donors, while some public TCRs were found in many individuals. In a later analysis, the rate of TCR association differed among HLA loci, with DRB1 alleles having the most associated TCRs and HLA-C alleles having the fewest. A group of highly shared sequence variants was considered likely to be a technical artifact of the sequencing pipeline. Because the 87-base-pair reads could not distinguish some IMGT-functional V segments, including TRBV6-2 and TRBV6-3, those segments were excluded. A further reported finding was that TCR beta sequences accurately predicted the HLA-A and HLA-B alleles for most subjects in the first cohort. Specific HLA alleles were associated with 15,000 to 20,000 TCR beta sequences at a false discovery rate of 0.05 in a later analysis. An earlier analysis of 587 of the donors showed that most TCR beta V segments appeared in productive rearrangements either about 90% or about 30% of the time, which broadly matched IMGT annotations. Because counts were too low, roughly 17 rarely observed V segments, including chromosome 9 orphons, were left out of the earlier analysis of a few hundred of the donors. Compared with the 666-donor mean, donors in an Asian-associated ancestry cluster had fewer N-insertions in productive TCRs, according to a later genetic analysis. According to the authors, the approach could potentially be generalized to other disease states and immunological phenotypes. A total of fewer than 200 TCR beta chains were listed by the study as associated with cytomegalovirus. A few of the identified cytomegalovirus-associated TCR beta chains were confirmed in vitro to be specific for cytomegalovirus antigens. Strong co-occurrence of HLA alleles, especially DR and DQ, made assigning TCR associations to individual alleles difficult. Because some donors lacked HLA typing at each locus, the association tests relied only on the typed subset. According to a later analysis, parvovirus B19, influenza, CMV and Epstein-Barr virus appeared linked to several top co-occurrence clusters. Presence/absence analyses assumed roughly uniform sequencing depth across donors, an assumption that may not hold. The classifier was reported to diagnose cytomegalovirus status with high specificity and sensitivity in both the original cohort and the validation cohort. According to a later analysis, most CMV-associated TCR beta chains appeared to be HLA-restricted, and the HLA associations seemed to be driven largely by CMV exposure. In a later analysis, HLA-associated TCR beta chains showed more clonal expansion and lower generation probabilities than non-associated chains that were equally common. The only immune exposure information available for the cohort was CMV serostatus.

The cohort was made up of hundreds of healthy bone marrow donors. At the time of sampling, all cohort members were nominally healthy, though unrecorded immune exposures were likely present. The donor tested CMV seronegative and was one of the 352 seronegative cohort members. A peripheral blood sample was provided by each donor, and peripheral blood mononuclear cells were used for TCR beta sequencing. Genomic DNA extraction from the blood cell samples was performed with the Qiagen DNeasy Blood Extraction Kit. CDR1 and CDR2 are read off the germline V gene as SGHRS and YFSETQ. The V end gives up 6 bases and the J end 0 bases, leaving 5 bases in the junction not matched to a gene. From the cysteine through the phenylalanine, the CDR3 covers 15 amino acids. CDR3 DNA only is kept here, 45 bases in frame from base 1. A word on this clone: No antigen is known for it. One base away there is no much larger clone; base qualities are not given.

Library preparation employed the immunoSEQ multiplex PCR assay. For the multiplex PCR, a mixture combining 60 forward primers for TCR Vbeta segments and 13 reverse primers for TCR Jbeta segments was used. The CDR3 region of rearranged TCR beta genes was amplified from genomic DNA with a multiplex PCR assay. Amplified TCR beta libraries were sequenced as 87-base-pair reads on the Illumina HiSeq System. Regarding the original processing steps: A later analysis counted tens of millions of unique TCR beta chains across the 500 to 850 repertoires, and roughly 9.9 million of these chains were shared by at least two donors. Raw reads were error-corrected and collapsed into unique sequences by a nearest-neighbor algorithm in which closely related sequences were merged to remove PCR and sequencing errors. V, D and J gene segments were assigned by aligning CDR3 sequences to IMGT reference sequences. Each retained sequence needed at least a six-nucleotide match to both a V gene segment and a J gene segment. Rearrangements were classified as productive when the CDR3 lacked stop codons and remained in frame with V and J, and all other rearrangements were classified as non-productive. Following IMGT convention, CDR3 was defined as the stretch from the second conserved V-encoded cysteine to the conserved J-encoded phenylalanine. Sequences without an unambiguous match to a single V gene segment were excluded from the earlier analysis of about 600 of the donors. An earlier analysis of fewer than 650 of the donors classified V segments as functional when productive rearrangements were above 56.7% and as segregating when the standard deviation between donors was above 5%. A statistical classification framework was built to diagnose cytomegalovirus status from the catalog of TCR beta chain sequences. In a later analysis, V and J genes were assigned by comparing TCR nucleotide sequences against IMGT/GENE-DB human TR gene sequences. In a later analysis, CDR3 sequences and most-parsimonious VDJ recombination scenarios were assigned using the TCRdist pipeline. In a later analysis, every TCR beta chain was defined by the combination of its CDR3 amino acid sequence and its V-gene family, and reads without a unique V-gene family were dropped. In a later analysis, a few hundred highly shared, low-generation-probability nucleotide sequences were removed to address suspected cross-contamination and a sequencing artifact. In a later analysis, a clonal expansion index was calculated for each public chain from normalized within-repertoire ranks of inferred template counts. In a later analysis, generation probabilities were computed using a VDJ recombination model fitted to out-of-frame rearrangements, and the results were checked against IGoR. In a later analysis, TCR-TCR, TCR-HLA and TCR-CMV co-occurrence was scored with hypergeometric tests, and a repertoire-size bias correction was applied to TCR pairs. To estimate false discovery rates, a later analysis permuted the HLA or CMV assignments 20 times. In a later analysis, co-occurring TCRs were grouped using DBSCAN, with TCRdist sequence similarity added in when clustering inside HLA-allele-positive subsets. For co-occurrence clustering, repertoires with fewer than 30,000 or more than 120,000 public chains were excluded, along with four or five repertoires with anomalous nucleotide sharing. This immuneACCESS table, as held by TCRdb, lists in-frame sequences with V and J called but not all clones. Of the missing ones, under half trace to an unresolved V gene in checked studies; the others have no known cause. Clone size and V and J calls were adopted from that table, with D and trimming inferred from the DNA. For this sample the table gives about 130,000 clones, of which 60% to 80% were detected only once. Together, the top ten hold less than 4.5% of the sample.

This receptor was obtained from a man aged 30 to 45 in good health and CMV-seronegative. The chain employs TRBV5-1 and TRBJ1-3; TRBD1 aligns with 8 central bases. Sequencing was carried out using PBMCs. The DNA sequence follows: TGCGCCAGCAAGGATGGGACAGGCTCTGGAAACACCATATATTTT. Translated, this gives CASKDGTGSGNTIYF. The variable domain in full, with residues beyond the CDR3 obtained from the reference TRBV5-1 and TRBJ1-3 genes, is KAGVTQTPRYLIKTRGQQVTLSCSPISGHRSVSWYQQTPGQGLQFLFEYFSETQRNKGNFPGRFSGRQFSNSRSEMNVSTLELGDSALYLCASKDGTGSGNTIYFGEGSWLTVV.